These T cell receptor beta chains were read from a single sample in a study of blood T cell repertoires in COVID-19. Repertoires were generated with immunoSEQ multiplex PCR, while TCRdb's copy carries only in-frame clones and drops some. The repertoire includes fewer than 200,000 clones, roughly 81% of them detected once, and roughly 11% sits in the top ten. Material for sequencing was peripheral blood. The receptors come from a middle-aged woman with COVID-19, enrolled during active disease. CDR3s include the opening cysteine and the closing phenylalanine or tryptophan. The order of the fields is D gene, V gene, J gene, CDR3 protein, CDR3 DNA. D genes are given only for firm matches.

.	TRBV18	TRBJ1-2	CASSPTGYYGYTF	TGTGCCAGCTCACCTACAGGGTACTATGGCTACACCTTC
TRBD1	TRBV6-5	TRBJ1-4	CASSYLGGDEKLFF	TGTGCCAGCAGTTATTTAGGGGGCGATGAAAAACTGTTTTTT
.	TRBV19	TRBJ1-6	CASSPVSSYNSPLHF	TGTGCCAGTAGTCCAGTAAGCTCCTATAATTCACCCCTCCACTTT
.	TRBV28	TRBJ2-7	CASSTPSYEQYF	TGTGCCAGCAGCACCCCTAGCTACGAGCAGTACTTC
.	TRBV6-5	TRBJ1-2	CASSPSAGRGYTF	TGTGCCAGCAGTCCCTCGGCGGGGAGAGGCTACACCTTC
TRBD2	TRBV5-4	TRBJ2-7	CASSRSLAGVGEQYF	TGTGCCAGCAGCAGATCACTAGCGGGAGTGGGTGAGCAGTACTTC
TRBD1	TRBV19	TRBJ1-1	CASSGRPGQEAFF	TGTGCCAGTAGTGGAAGGCCGGGACAGGAAGCTTTCTTT
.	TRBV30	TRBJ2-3	CAWSQALSTDTQYF	TGTGCCTGGAGTCAGGCTCTCAGCACAGATACGCAGTATTTT
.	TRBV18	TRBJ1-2	CASSPQTEDGYTF	TGTGCCAGCTCACCCCAGACAGAGGATGGCTACACCTTC
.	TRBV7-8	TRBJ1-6	CASSQGLPAPLHF	TGTGCCAGCAGCCAGGGGTTACCGGCTCCCCTCCACTTT
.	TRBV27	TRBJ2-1	CASSFNGVRGGNEQFF	TGTGCCAGCAGTTTTAATGGGGTCAGGGGTGGGAATGAGCAGTTCTTC
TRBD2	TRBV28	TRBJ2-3	CASRDLAGALTDTQYF	TGTGCCAGCAGGGATCTAGCGGGAGCCCTGACAGATACGCAGTATTTT
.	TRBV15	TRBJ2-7	CATSRDWRVAYEQYF	TGTGCCACCAGCAGAGATTGGAGGGTGGCCTACGAGCAGTACTTC